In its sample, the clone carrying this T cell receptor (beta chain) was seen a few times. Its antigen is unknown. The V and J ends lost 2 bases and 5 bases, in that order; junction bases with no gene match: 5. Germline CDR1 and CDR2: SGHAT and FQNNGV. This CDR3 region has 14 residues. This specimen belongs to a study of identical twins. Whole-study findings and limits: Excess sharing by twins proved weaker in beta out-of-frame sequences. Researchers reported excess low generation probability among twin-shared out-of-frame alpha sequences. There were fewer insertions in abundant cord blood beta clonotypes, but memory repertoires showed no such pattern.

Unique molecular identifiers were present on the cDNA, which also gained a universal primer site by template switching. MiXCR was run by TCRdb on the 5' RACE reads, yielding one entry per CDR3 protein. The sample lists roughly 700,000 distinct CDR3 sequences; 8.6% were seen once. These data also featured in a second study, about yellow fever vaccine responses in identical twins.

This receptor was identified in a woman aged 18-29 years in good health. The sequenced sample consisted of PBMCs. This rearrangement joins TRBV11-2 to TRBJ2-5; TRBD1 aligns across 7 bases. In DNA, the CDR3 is TGTGCCAGCAGCTTAAGGGGGCCCTTTGAGACCCAGTACTTC. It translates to CASSLRGPFETQYF.